This TCR beta chain was recovered during a study of human T cells and chemical hapten exposure. Documented time point: patch test 2, 6 weeks after DPC sensitization. The treatment here: therapeutic diphenylcyclopropenone sensitization with weekly scalp DPC. Blood, whole and unfractionated, served as the source for total RNA extraction. Using its own MiXCR run on the RACE reads, TCRdb lists one record per CDR3 protein. The profile shows roughly 54,000 distinct CDR3 sequences, about 10% of them singletons. Trimming took off 2 bases at V and 4 bases at J, with 8 bases between the two ends. This CDR3 is 13 amino acids long.

The clonotype originates from a woman in her forties or fifties with alopecia areata. Some clones in this sample may be carry-over from other donors' samples. This sample comprised whole blood, obtained in connection with sensitization to the hapten diphenylcyclopropenone (DPC). The chain uses TRBV12-3 or TRBV12-4 and TRBJ1-2, with D maybe TRBD1 (5 bases). CDR3 nucleotide sequence: TGTGCCAGCAGTTTAAGCGGGGGCTATGGCTACACCTTC. Amino acid sequence: CASSLSGGYGYTF.